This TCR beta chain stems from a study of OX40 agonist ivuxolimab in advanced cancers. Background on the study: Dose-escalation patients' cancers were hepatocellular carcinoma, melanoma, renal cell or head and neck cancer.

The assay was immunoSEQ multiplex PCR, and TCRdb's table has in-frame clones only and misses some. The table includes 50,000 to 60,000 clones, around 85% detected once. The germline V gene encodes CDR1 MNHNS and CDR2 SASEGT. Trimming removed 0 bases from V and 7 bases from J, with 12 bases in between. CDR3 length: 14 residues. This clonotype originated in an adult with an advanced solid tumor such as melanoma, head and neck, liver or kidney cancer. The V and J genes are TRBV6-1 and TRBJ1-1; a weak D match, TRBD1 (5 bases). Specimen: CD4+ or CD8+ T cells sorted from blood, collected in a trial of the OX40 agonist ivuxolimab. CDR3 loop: CASSEAGGRDEAFF. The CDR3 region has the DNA TGTGCCAGCAGTGAAGCTGGGGGTCGTGATGAAGCTTTCTTT.